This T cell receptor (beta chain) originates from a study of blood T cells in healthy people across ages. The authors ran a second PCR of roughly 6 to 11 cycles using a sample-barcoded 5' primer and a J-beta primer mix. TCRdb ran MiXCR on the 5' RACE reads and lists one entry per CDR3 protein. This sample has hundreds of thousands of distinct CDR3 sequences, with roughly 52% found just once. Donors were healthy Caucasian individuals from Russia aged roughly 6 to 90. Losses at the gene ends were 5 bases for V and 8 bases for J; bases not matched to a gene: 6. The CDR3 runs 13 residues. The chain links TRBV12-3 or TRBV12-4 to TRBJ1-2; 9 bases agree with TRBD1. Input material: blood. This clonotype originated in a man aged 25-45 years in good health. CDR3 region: CASSVRQGVGYTF. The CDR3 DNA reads TGTGCCAGCAGTGTTCGACAGGGGGTAGGCTACACCTTC.